This T cell receptor (beta chain) was profiled in a study of cytomegalovirus exposure and HLA in healthy donors. This CDR3 is 16 amino acids long. V lost 5 bases to trimming and J lost 0 bases; unmatched junction nucleotides: 6. CDR1 and CDR2 from the germline V gene are LNHNV and YYDKDF (reference sequence). PCR primers comprised 60 Vbeta and 13 Jbeta primers. The repertoire was sequenced with immunoSEQ multiplex PCR; TCRdb's copy has only in-frame clones and lacks some. There are 100,000 or so clones in the sample; over 60% occur only once, and around 5.3% lies in the top ten. This chain connects TRBV15 to TRBJ2-1; 8 positions match TRBD2. The sequenced sample was PBMCs. This TCR was recovered from a man aged 25 to 40 in good health and CMV-seropositive. The CDR3 bases are TGTGCCACCAGCCCACCGGGGGGGAGCTCCTACAATGAGCAGTTCTTC. As protein: CATSPPGGSSYNEQFF.